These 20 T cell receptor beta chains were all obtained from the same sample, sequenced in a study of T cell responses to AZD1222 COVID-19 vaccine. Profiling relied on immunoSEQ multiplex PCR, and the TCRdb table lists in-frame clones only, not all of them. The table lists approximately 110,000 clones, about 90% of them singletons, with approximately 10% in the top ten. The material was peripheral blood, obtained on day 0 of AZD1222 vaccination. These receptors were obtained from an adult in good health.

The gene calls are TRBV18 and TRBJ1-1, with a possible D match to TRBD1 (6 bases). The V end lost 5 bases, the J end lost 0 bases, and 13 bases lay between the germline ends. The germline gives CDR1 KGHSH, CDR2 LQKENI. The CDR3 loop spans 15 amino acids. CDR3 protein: CASSLPTGMNTEAFF. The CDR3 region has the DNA TGTGCCAGCTCATTGCCGACAGGTATGAACACTGAAGCTTTCTTT.

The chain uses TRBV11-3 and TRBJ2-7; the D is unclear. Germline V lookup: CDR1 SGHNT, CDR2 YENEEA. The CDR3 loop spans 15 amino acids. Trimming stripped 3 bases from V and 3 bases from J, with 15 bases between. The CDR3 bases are TGTGCCAGCAGCTTTTTAAGGGTGTCCGACTACGAGCAGTACTTC. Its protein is CASSFLRVSDYEQYF.

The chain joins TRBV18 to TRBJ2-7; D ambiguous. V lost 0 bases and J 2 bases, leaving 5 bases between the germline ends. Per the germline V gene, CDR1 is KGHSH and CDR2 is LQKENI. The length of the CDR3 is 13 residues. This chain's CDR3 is CASSPPTTYEQYF. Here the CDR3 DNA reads TGTGCCAGCTCACCACCCACAACCTACGAGCAGTACTTC.

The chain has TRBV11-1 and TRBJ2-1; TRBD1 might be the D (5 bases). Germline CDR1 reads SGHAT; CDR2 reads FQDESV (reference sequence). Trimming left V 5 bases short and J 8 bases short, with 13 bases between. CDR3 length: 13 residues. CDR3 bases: TGTGCCAGCAGCGTGGTTGGGGCGCATGAGCAGTTCTTC. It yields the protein CASSVVGAHEQFF.

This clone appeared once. In DNA, the CDR3 is TGTGCCAGCAGCTCAGGCCCGATCAGGGTGTCCTATAATTCACCCCTCCACTTT. It is translated as CASSSGPIRVSYNSPLHF. V gene TRBV5-5 combines with J gene TRBJ1-6; tentative D call: TRBD1 (5 bases). The CDR3 sequence is 18 residues long. Per germline, CDR1 SGHKS and CDR2 YYEKEE (reference sequence). V was cut by 3 bases and J by 1 base, with 17 bases left in between.

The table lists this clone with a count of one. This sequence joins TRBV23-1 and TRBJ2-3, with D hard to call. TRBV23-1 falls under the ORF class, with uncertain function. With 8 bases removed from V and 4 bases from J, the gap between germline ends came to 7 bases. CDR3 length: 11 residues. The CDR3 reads CASLRADTQYF. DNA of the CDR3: TGCGCCAGCCTCCGGGCAGATACGCAGTATTTT.

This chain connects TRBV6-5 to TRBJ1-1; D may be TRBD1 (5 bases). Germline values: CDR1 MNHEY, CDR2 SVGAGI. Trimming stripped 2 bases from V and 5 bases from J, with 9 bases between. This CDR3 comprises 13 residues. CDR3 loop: CASSYDSRTEAFF. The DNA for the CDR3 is TGTGCCAGCAGTTACGACAGCCGGACTGAAGCTTTCTTT.

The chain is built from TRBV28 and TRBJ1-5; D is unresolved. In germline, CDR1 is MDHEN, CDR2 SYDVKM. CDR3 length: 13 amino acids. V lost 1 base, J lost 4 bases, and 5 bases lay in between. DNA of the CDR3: TGTGCCAGCAGTTTATTGGGAAATCAGCCCCAGCATTTT. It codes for CASSLLGNQPQHF.

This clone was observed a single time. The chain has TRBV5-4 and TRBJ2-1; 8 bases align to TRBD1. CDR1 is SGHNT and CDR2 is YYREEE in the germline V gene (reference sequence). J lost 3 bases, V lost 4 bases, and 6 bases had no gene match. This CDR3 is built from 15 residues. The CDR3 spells CASSLGQVNYNEQFF. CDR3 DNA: TGTGCCAGCAGCCTGGGACAGGTGAACTACAATGAGCAGTTCTTC.

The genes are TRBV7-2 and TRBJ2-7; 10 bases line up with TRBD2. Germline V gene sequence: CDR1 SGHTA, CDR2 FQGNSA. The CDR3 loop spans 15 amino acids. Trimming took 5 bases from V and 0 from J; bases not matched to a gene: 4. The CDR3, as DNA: TGTGCCAGCAGCATCAGGACTAGCGGCTCCTACGAGCAGTACTTC. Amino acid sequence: CASSIRTSGSYEQYF.

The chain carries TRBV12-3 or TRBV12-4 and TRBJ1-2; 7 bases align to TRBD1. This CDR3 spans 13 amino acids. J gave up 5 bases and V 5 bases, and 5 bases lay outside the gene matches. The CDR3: CASSDRVGYGYTF. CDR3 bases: TGTGCCAGCAGTGACAGGGTGGGGTATGGCTACACCTTC.

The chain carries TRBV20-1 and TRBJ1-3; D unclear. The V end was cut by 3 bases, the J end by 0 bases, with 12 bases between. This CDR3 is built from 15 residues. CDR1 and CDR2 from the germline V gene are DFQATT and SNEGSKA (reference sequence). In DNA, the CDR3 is TGCAGTGCTAGTAGTGGGCCGTTCTCTGGAAACACCATATATTTT. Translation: CSASSGPFSGNTIYF.

The CDR3 loop reads CASSAGTGPITEAFF. The CDR3 nucleotides read TGTGCCAGCAGCGCCGGGACAGGGCCCATCACTGAAGCTTTCTTT. The V and J genes are TRBV9 and TRBJ1-1, with TRBD1 matching 9 bases. Germline assignment: CDR1 SGDLS and CDR2 YYNGEE. V lost 3 bases, J lost 4 bases, and 7 bases stayed unmatched. The CDR3 totals 15 residues.

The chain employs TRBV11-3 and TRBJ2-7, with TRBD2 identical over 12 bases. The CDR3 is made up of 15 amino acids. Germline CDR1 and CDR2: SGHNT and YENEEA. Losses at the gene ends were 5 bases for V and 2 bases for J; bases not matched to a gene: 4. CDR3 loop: CASSGGLAGTYEQYF. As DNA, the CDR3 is TGTGCCAGCAGCGGAGGACTAGCGGGGACCTACGAGCAGTACTTC.

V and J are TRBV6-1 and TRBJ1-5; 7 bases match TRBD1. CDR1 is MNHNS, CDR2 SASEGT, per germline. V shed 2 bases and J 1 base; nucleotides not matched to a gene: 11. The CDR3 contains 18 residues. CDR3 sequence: CASSESLHRGVSNQPQHF. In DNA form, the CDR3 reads TGTGCCAGCAGTGAATCCCTCCACAGGGGCGTAAGCAATCAGCCCCAGCATTTT.

CDR3 protein: CASSPRQGSLHF. In DNA, the CDR3 is TGTGCCAGCAGCCCCCGGCAGGGGTCCCTCCACTTT. The chain has TRBV4-2 and TRBJ1-6; D may be TRBD1 (6 bases). Germline V gene data show CDR1 as LGHNA and CDR2 as YNFKEQ. V lost 4 bases to trimming and J lost 14 bases, with 12 bases between them. This CDR3 comprises 12 residues.

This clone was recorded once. The CDR3 is CASTSYTGELFF. CDR3 coding DNA: TGTGCCAGCACCTCATACACCGGGGAGCTGTTTTTT. This chain joins TRBV12-3 or TRBV12-4 and TRBJ2-2, with D unresolved. The length of the CDR3 is 12 residues. V was cut by 7 bases and J by 3 bases, with 6 bases left in between.

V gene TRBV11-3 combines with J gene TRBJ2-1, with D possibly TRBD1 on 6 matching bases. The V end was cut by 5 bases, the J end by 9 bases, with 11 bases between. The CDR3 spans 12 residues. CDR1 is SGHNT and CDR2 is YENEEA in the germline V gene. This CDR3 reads CASSRNRVEQFF. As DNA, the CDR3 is TGTGCCAGCAGCCGCAACAGGGTTGAGCAGTTCTTC.

The CDR3 nucleotides are TGTGCCAGCAGGGACACTAGCGGTAGCTCCTACAATGAGCAGTTCTTC. This codes for CASRDTSGSSYNEQFF. V gene TRBV2 combines with J gene TRBJ2-1; TRBD2 matches at 8 bases. J was trimmed by 0 bases and V by 6 bases; bases with no gene match: 7. Germline CDR1 and CDR2: SNHLY and FYNNEI. The CDR3 length is 16 residues.

The CDR3 protein is CASIGRLAGPYNEQFF. CDR3 DNA: TGTGCCAGTATTGGTAGGCTAGCGGGACCCTACAATGAGCAGTTCTTC. The chain couples TRBV19 to TRBJ2-1; 9 positions match TRBD2. The CDR3 loop spans 16 amino acids. The germline V gene encodes CDR1 LNHDA and CDR2 SQIVND (reference sequence). V shed 7 bases and J 2 bases; nucleotides not matched to a gene: 9.